These 30 T cell receptor beta chains came from one sample sequenced in a study of blood T cell repertoires in COVID-19. TCRdb keeps only in-frame clones here, not all; method: immunoSEQ multiplex PCR. Here the sample spans roughly 64,000 clones, around 86% being singletons. Material for sequencing was peripheral blood. All receptors derive from a man between 45 and 60 years old with active COVID-19.

The chain links TRBV5-8 to TRBJ2-1, with D perhaps TRBD2 (5 bases). This CDR3 comprises 16 residues. The germline V gene encodes CDR1 SGHTS and CDR2 YDEGEE. The ends were cut back, 1 base at V and 0 bases at J, with 11 bases in the middle. Here the CDR3 reads CASSLSMGSSYNEQFF. CDR3 DNA: TGTGCCAGCAGCTTGTCGATGGGGAGCTCCTACAATGAGCAGTTCTTC.

The V call is TRBV6-1, the J call TRBJ2-4; the D is unclear. The V and J ends lost 0 bases and 1 base respectively, with 10 bases between them. CDR1 is MNHNS and CDR2 is SASEGT in the germline V gene. The CDR3 runs to 16 residues. The CDR3 region is CASSEAYPPAKNIQYF. The CDR3 nucleotides read TGTGCCAGCAGTGAAGCCTACCCCCCGGCCAAAAACATTCAGTACTTC.

The chain joins TRBV19 to TRBJ2-7; maybe TRBD2 (6 bases). V was shortened by 0 bases and J by 0 bases, with 9 bases between the two germline ends. This CDR3 is built from 15 residues. Germline CDR1 reads LNHDA; CDR2 reads SQIVND (reference sequence). The CDR3 bases are TGTGCCAGTAGTATAGATTTGGGACTCTCCTACGAGCAGTACTTC. Protein: CASSIDLGLSYEQYF.

The rearrangement links TRBV7-3 to TRBJ2-4; possible D gene TRBD1, 5 bases. CDR3 size: 14 residues. Trimming pared 5 bases from V and 0 bases from J, leaving 8 bases between. Germline loops: CDR1 SGHTA, CDR2 FQGTGA. CDR3 nucleotides: TGTGCCAGCAGCCGACAGCCAGCCAAAAACATTCAGTACTTC. It translates to CASSRQPAKNIQYF.

The CDR3 DNA reads TGTGCCAGCAGCTTAGCAAGGCGGGCTAGCGGGAGTTACAATGAGCAGTTCTTC. Protein product: CASSLARRASGSYNEQFF. The chain is built from TRBV7-7 and TRBJ2-1; 10 bases line up with TRBD2. Trimming at V came to 0 bases and at J to 4 bases, leaving 9 bases not matched to a gene. The CDR3 covers 18 residues. Germline V lookup: CDR1 SSHAT, CDR2 FNYEAQ (reference sequence). The full variable domain, its missing parts supplied by reference TRBV7-7 and TRBJ2-1, is GAGVSQSPRYKVTKRGQDVTLRCDPISSHATLYWYQQALGQGPEFLTYFNYEAQPDKSGLPSDRFSAERPEGSISTLTIQRTEQRDSAMYRCASSLARRASGSYNEQFFGPGTRLTVL.

This rearrangement joins TRBV29-1 to TRBJ2-6; D is perhaps TRBD1 (7 bases). This CDR3 region has 18 residues. CDR1 SQVTM and CDR2 ANQGSEA come from the germline V gene. The CDR3 DNA follows: TGCATCTCGACGGGCGACAGGGAGGAAAGGTCTGGGGCCAACGTCCTGACTTTC. Protein product: CISTGDREERSGANVLTF.

The chain uses TRBV5-5 and TRBJ1-1; 11 nucleotides line up with TRBD1. Germline CDR1 is SGHKS and CDR2 is YYEKEE (reference sequence). The V segment lost 4 bases and the J segment 1 base; nucleotides outside the gene matches: 3. The CDR3 extends over 15 amino acids. Written as DNA, the CDR3 is TGTGCCAGCAGCGGACAGGGGGCGGGGAACACTGAAGCTTTCTTT. Its translation is CASSGQGAGNTEAFF.

The chain joins TRBV5-4 to TRBJ2-3, with 13 bases lining up with TRBD2. The germline V gene encodes CDR1 SGHNT and CDR2 YYREEE (reference sequence). Trimming cost V 7 bases and J 4 bases; bases outside gene matches: 3. This CDR3 region has 14 residues. CDR3 DNA: TGTGCCAGCGGACTAGCGGGAGTATCAGATACGCAGTATTTT. The encoded protein is CASGLAGVSDTQYF.

The J gene is TRBJ1-1, the V gene TRBV6-1; 7 bases match TRBD1. The CDR3 has 14 amino acids. J lost 10 bases, V lost 3 bases, and 11 bases had no gene match. Germline V CDR1 and CDR2: MNHNS, SASEGT. Written as DNA, the CDR3 is TGTGCCAGCAGTGATCGAGACGAGGGGGCTTTAGCTTTCTTT. Its translation is CASSDRDEGALAFF.

The rearrangement uses TRBV5-5 and TRBJ2-5, with 7 bases fitting TRBD2. This CDR3 has 15 amino acids. Germline V CDR1 and CDR2: SGHKS, YYEKEE (reference sequence). The junction had 10 bases not matched to a gene; V was cut back by 3 bases and J by 5 bases. The CDR3 is CASSYRSGGWETQYF. As DNA, the CDR3 is TGTGCCAGCAGCTATAGATCGGGGGGTTGGGAGACCCAGTACTTC.

The gene calls are TRBV27 and TRBJ2-7; no clear D. The germline CDR1 and CDR2 sequences are MNHEY and SMNVEV (reference sequence). V lost 7 bases and J 0 bases, leaving 7 bases between the germline ends. There are 12 residues in the CDR3. CDR3 in amino acids: CASTGPSYEQYF. The CDR3 DNA is TGTGCCAGCACGGGTCCCTCCTACGAGCAGTACTTC.

The V and J genes are TRBV3-1 (or the pseudogene TRBV3-2) and TRBJ2-2; weak D call: TRBD1 (5 bases). Trimming removed 6 bases from V and 4 bases from J, with 9 bases in between. The CDR3 runs 13 residues. Germline CDR1 is LGHDT and CDR2 is YNNKEL (reference sequence). The CDR3 here is CASRQTVTGELFF. DNA for the CDR3: TGTGCCAGCAGACAGACAGTCACCGGGGAGCTGTTTTTT.

The rearrangement links TRBV19 to TRBJ2-7; 7 bases are a match to TRBD1. CDR1 LNHDA and CDR2 SQIVND come from the germline V gene (reference sequence). This CDR3 comprises 13 residues. The J segment lost 3 bases and the V segment lost 3 bases, leaving 2 bases of the junction unmatched. For the CDR3, the DNA is TGTGCCAGTAGTATCGACAGGGACTACGAGCAGTACTTC. As protein: CASSIDRDYEQYF. The full variable domain, rest sourced from reference TRBV19 and TRBJ2-7, is DGGITQSPKYLFRKEGQNVTLSCEQNLNHDAMYWYRQDPGQGLRLIYYSQIVNDFQKGDIAEGYSVSREKKESFPLTVTSAQKNPTAFYLCASSIDRDYEQYFGPGTRLTVT.

The chain uses TRBV5-1 and TRBJ2-2; 9 nucleotides line up with TRBD2. The CDR3 consists of 17 residues. V dropped 0 bases and J dropped 6; count of bases not matched to a gene: 9. Germline lookup yields CDR1 SGHRS and CDR2 YFSETQ. CDR3 in amino acids: CASSLAWSSGGSGELFF. In nucleotides, the CDR3 is TGCGCCAGCAGCTTGGCTTGGAGTAGCGGGGGTTCCGGGGAGCTGTTTTTT. The full variable domain, completed using reference TRBV5-1 and TRBJ2-2, is KAGVTQTPRYLIKTRGQQVTLSCSPISGHRSVSWYQQTPGQGLQFLFEYFSETQRNKGNFPGRFSGRQFSNSRSEMNVSTLELGDSALYLCASSLAWSSGGSGELFFGEGSRLTVL.

DNA of the CDR3: TGTGCCAGCAACACAGGGGGACGCGAGCAGTACTTC. Encoded protein: CASNTGGREQYF. V gene TRBV7-9 combines with J gene TRBJ2-7, with 8 bases identical to TRBD1. Germline V gene data show CDR1 as SEHNR and CDR2 as FQNEAQ (reference sequence). After removal of 7 bases from V and 6 bases from J, the junction contained 5 bases not matched to a gene. This CDR3 region has 12 residues.

The chain recombines TRBV28 with TRBJ1-5; D not resolved. Per germline, CDR1 MDHEN and CDR2 SYDVKM. This CDR3 has 17 amino acids. V was clipped by 3 bases and J by 0 bases, with 15 bases between them. As DNA, the CDR3 is TGTGCCAGCAGTTTCCCCCGGGTCAGCAATAGCAATCAGCCCCAGCATTTT. Translation: CASSFPRVSNSNQPQHF.

This clone was detected a few times. CDR3 nucleotide sequence: TGCGCCAGCAGCCCAGAAAAAAACTATGGCTACACCTTC. Amino acid sequence: CASSPEKNYGYTF. The chain is built from TRBV5-1 and TRBJ1-2, with D uncertain. CDR1 SGHRS and CDR2 YFSETQ come from the germline V gene. The CDR3 has 13 amino acids. The germline V and J ends were trimmed by 4 bases and 2 bases, with 9 bases remaining between them.

The rearrangement uses TRBV19 and TRBJ1-1, with 8 bases that match TRBD1. This CDR3 contains 15 residues. With 5 bases clipped from V and 5 bases from J, the junction kept 10 bases outside the gene matches. Germline CDR1 and CDR2: LNHDA and SQIVND (reference sequence). CDR3: CASSDKTGVWTEAFF. DNA for the CDR3: TGTGCCAGTAGTGATAAGACAGGGGTTTGGACTGAAGCTTTCTTT.

V gene TRBV7-9 combines with J gene TRBJ2-1, with D tentatively TRBD2 (5 bases). The CDR3 is 12 amino acids. V lost 5 bases and J lost 14, with 16 bases in between. Germline values: CDR1 SEHNR, CDR2 FQNEAQ (reference sequence). The CDR3 loop is CASSPASPNKFF. CDR3 DNA sequence: TGTGCCAGCAGCCCCGCTAGCCCGAACAAGTTCTTC.

The chain is built from TRBV18 and TRBJ1-2; tentatively, D is TRBD1 (5 bases). V lost 1 base to trimming and J lost 5 bases, with 11 bases between them. CDR1 KGHSH and CDR2 LQKENI come from the germline V gene. The CDR3 runs to 14 residues. This CDR3 is CASSPQGNEYGYTF. CDR3 nucleotides: TGTGCCAGCTCACCACAGGGGAATGAGTATGGCTACACCTTC. Filled out from reference TRBV18 and TRBJ1-2, the complete variable domain reads NAGVMQNPRHLVRRRGQEARLRCSPMKGHSHVYWYRQLPEEGLKFMVYLQKENIIDESGMPKERFSAEFPKEGPSILRIQQVVRGDSAAYFCASSPQGNEYGYTFGSGTRLTVV.

This chain connects TRBV24-1 to TRBJ2-1; 14 positions agree with TRBD2. The CDR3 spans 15 residues. Germline CDR1 reads KGHDR; CDR2 reads SFDVKD. V lost 3 bases to trimming and J lost 10 bases; unmatched junction nucleotides: 4. The CDR3 spells CATSDRTSGRWEQFF. The CDR3 region has the DNA TGTGCCACCAGTGATCGGACTAGCGGGAGGTGGGAGCAGTTCTTC.

This clone showed up just a few times. The CDR3 is CASSSYGQFLSPNSPLHF. The CDR3 DNA reads as TGTGCCAGCAGCTCCTACGGACAGTTCTTATCCCCTAATTCACCCCTCCACTTT. This chain links TRBV7-9 with TRBJ1-6, with D tentatively TRBD1 (6 bases). The V end was cut by 4 bases, the J end by 6 bases, with 22 bases between. Germline CDR1 and CDR2: SEHNR and FQNEAQ (reference sequence). The CDR3 loop spans 18 amino acids.

This clone was counted a few times. This chain uses TRBV5-6 with TRBJ1-5; 8 bases line up with TRBD1. J gave up 3 bases and V 3 bases, and 8 bases lay outside the gene matches. Germline V CDR1 and CDR2: SGHDT, YYEEEE. The CDR3 is 16 amino acids. CDR3 bases: TGTGCCAGCAGCTCCCTCGGACAGGGCCTCAATCAGCCCCAGCATTTT. Protein sequence: CASSSLGQGLNQPQHF.

V gene TRBV7-6 combines with J gene TRBJ1-1, with D maybe TRBD1 (5 bases). The germline V gene has CDR1 SGHVS and CDR2 FNYEAQ. The V and J ends lost 1 base and 0 bases respectively, with 15 bases between them. This CDR3 region has 17 residues. The CDR3 DNA reads as TGTGCCAGCAGCTTAGAGACGCCCCGGACAATGAACACTGAAGCTTTCTTT. Translated: CASSLETPRTMNTEAFF.

This clone was counted a single time. This chain joins TRBV3-1 (or the pseudogene TRBV3-2) and TRBJ2-7; 10 nucleotides line up with TRBD2. V shed 1 base and J 6 bases; nucleotides not matched to a gene: 9. CDR1 and CDR2 (germline): LGHDT, YNNKEL (reference sequence). This CDR3 contains 16 residues. The CDR3 is CASSQVWTSGSAEQYF. The CDR3 DNA is TGTGCCAGCAGCCAAGTTTGGACTAGCGGATCAGCCGAGCAGTACTTC.

The rearrangement joins TRBV5-1 to TRBJ1-1; 9 bases line up with TRBD1. Germline V gene data show CDR1 as SGHRS and CDR2 as YFSETQ. The V gene end was trimmed by 3 bases and the J gene end by 4 bases; junction bases not matched to a gene: 7. The CDR3 contains 15 residues. For the CDR3, the DNA is TGCGCCAGCAGCTCGGGGGGACAGGGAGGCACTGAAGCTTTCTTT. Amino acids: CASSSGGQGGTEAFF.

The V and J genes are TRBV4-1 and TRBJ1-5; 10 bases line up with TRBD1. Germline V lookup: CDR1 MGHRA, CDR2 YSYEKL. V lost 4 bases, J lost 4 bases, and 4 bases stayed unmatched. CDR3 length: 15 amino acids. In nucleotides, the CDR3 is TGCGCCAGCAGCCGGGGGACAGGGGTTAATCAGCCCCAGCATTTT. Translated: CASSRGTGVNQPQHF.

The gene calls are TRBV9 and TRBJ1-1; unclear D gene. The CDR3 loop spans 15 amino acids. The germline gives CDR1 SGDLS, CDR2 YYNGEE. V was shortened by 7 bases and J by 0 bases, with 16 bases between the two germline ends. CDR3 nucleotide sequence: TGTGCCAGCCGACCCCAGGCCGACGTGAACACTGAAGCTTTCTTT. Translated, it gives CASRPQADVNTEAFF.

This clone has only a few counts. The chain couples TRBV4-2 to TRBJ1-6, with 8 positions matching TRBD1. The germline gives CDR1 LGHNA, CDR2 YNFKEQ. This CDR3 contains 15 residues. V lost 5 bases, J lost 6 bases, and 6 bases stayed unmatched. Here the CDR3 reads CASSYLDRVNSPLHF. The CDR3 bases are TGTGCCAGCAGCTATTTGGACAGGGTTAATTCACCCCTCCACTTT.

The gene calls are TRBV7-9 and TRBJ1-1, with a tentative D call TRBD1 (6 bases). The CDR3 runs to 14 residues. Deletions cut 5 bases from V and 8 bases from J, with 18 bases between. Germline loops: CDR1 SEHNR, CDR2 FQNEAQ (reference sequence). CDR3 nucleotides: TGTGCCAGCAGCCTCCTTGATGTAACAGGGGAAGCTTTCTTT. Its protein is CASSLLDVTGEAFF.